This T cell receptor beta chain was observed in a study of T cells after yellow fever vaccination. This clonotype was seen a handful of times. Trimming cost V 1 base and J 2 bases; bases outside gene matches: 9. Germline CDR1 reads SGHRS; CDR2 reads YFSETQ. This CDR3 is built from 18 residues. TCRdb independently ran MiXCR on the 5' RACE reads; one entry per CDR3 protein. The sample lists a few hundred thousand distinct CDR3 sequences, 7.5% to 9.5% seen once, with 3% to 4% in the top ten. The sequencing used CD4+ T cells sorted from PBMCs, collected 5 days after the yellow fever booster vaccination. The receptor was derived from a man aged 18 to 30 who received the YFV17D yellow fever vaccine. The chain is built from TRBV5-1 and TRBJ2-3; 11 bases are shared with TRBD2. The chain's CDR3 is CASSLMSSGGTYTDTQYF. In DNA form, the CDR3 reads TGCGCCAGCAGCTTGATGTCTAGCGGGGGGACCTACACAGATACGCAGTATTTT.